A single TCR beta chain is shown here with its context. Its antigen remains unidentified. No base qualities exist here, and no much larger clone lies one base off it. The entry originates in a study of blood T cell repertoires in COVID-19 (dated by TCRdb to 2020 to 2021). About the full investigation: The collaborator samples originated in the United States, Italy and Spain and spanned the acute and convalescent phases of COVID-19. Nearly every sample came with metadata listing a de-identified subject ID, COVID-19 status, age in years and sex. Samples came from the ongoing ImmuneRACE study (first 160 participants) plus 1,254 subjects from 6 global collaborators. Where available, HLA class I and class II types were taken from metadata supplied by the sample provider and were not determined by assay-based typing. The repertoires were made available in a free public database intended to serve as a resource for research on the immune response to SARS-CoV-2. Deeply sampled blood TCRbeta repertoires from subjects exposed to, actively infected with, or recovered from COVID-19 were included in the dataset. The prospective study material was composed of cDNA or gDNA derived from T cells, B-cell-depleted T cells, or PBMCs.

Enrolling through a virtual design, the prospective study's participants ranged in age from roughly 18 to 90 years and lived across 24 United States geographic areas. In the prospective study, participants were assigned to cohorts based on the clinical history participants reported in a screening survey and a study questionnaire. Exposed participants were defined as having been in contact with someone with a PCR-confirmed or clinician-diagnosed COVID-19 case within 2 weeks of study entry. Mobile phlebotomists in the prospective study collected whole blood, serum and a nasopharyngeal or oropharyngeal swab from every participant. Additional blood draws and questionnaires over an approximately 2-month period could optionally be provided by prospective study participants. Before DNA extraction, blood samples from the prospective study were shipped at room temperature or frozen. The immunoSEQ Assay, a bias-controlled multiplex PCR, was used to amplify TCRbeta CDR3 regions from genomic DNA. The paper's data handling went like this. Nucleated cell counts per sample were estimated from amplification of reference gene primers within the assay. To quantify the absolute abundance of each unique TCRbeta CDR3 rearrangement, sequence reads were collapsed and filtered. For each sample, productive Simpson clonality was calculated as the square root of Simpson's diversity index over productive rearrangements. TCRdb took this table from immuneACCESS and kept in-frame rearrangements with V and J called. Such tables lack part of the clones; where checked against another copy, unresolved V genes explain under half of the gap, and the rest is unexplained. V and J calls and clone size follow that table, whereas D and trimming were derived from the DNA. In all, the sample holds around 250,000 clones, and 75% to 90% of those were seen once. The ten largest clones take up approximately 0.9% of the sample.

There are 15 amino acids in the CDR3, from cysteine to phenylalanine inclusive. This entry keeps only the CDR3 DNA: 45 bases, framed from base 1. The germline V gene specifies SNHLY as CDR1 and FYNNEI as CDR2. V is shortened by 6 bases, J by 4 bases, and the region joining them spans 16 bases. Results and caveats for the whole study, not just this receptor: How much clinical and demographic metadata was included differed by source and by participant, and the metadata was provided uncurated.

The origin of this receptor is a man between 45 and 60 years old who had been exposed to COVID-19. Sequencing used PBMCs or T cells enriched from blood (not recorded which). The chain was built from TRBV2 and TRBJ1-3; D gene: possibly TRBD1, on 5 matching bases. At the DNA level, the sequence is TGTGCCAGCAGCCGAGAGGTGGGGCGAGGAAACACCATATATTTT. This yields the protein CASSREVGRGNTIYF.